This TCR beta chain was sequenced for a study of blood T cells in healthy people across ages. At the level of the study: Using template switching, researchers captured about one barcoded beta molecule for each two T cells. Study-wide results and limits: TCR beta diversity was tightly associated with the proportion of naive T cells.

Germline trimming cut 5 bases from V and 1 base from J; bases unmatched to any gene: 9. The CDR3 sequence is 16 residues long. Then a second PCR, running about 6 to 12 cycles, was carried out with a sample-barcoded 5' primer and a J-beta primer mix. TCRdb reanalysed the 5' RACE reads using MiXCR and keeps one entry per CDR3 protein. The sample lists around 580,000 distinct CDR3 sequences; more than 45% were seen once. This clonotype was seen more than once but under ten times. Its antigen is as yet unknown. The V and J genes are TRBV12-3 or TRBV12-4 and TRBJ2-3; 7 bases are a match to TRBD1. This receptor was obtained from a man older than 75 in good health. The sequencing input was blood. The CDR3: CASSPRQGLGTDTQYF. As DNA, the CDR3 is TGTGCCAGCAGTCCTCGACAGGGTCTGGGCACAGATACGCAGTATTTT.